The clone carrying this T cell receptor beta chain turned up a few times. The data were obtained in a study of blood T cell repertoires in COVID-19. Turning to the study itself: Samples representing acute and convalescent COVID-19 were sourced from the United States, Italy and Spain. PBMCs, B-cell-depleted T cells, or T cells provided the cDNA or gDNA that made up the material.

Authors' analysis steps: Amplification of reference gene primers was used by the study to estimate nucleated cell counts. Method: immunoSEQ multiplex PCR; TCRdb's copy keeps in-frame clones and lacks some. V and J calls and clone size come straight from that table; D and trimming were deduced from the DNA. The table shows around 200,000 clones, with 84% occurring only once. Germline V gene sequence: CDR1 SNHLY, CDR2 FYNNEI. The CDR3 extends over 10 amino acids. The ends were cut back, 7 bases at V and 6 bases at J, with 5 bases in the middle. This clonotype was obtained from an elderly woman with active or convalescent COVID-19. The genes are TRBV2 and TRBJ2-3; no reliable D call. The sample taken for sequencing was peripheral blood. CDR3 region: CASNEDTQYF. The CDR3 DNA sequence: TGTGCCAGCAACGAGGATACGCAGTATTTT.